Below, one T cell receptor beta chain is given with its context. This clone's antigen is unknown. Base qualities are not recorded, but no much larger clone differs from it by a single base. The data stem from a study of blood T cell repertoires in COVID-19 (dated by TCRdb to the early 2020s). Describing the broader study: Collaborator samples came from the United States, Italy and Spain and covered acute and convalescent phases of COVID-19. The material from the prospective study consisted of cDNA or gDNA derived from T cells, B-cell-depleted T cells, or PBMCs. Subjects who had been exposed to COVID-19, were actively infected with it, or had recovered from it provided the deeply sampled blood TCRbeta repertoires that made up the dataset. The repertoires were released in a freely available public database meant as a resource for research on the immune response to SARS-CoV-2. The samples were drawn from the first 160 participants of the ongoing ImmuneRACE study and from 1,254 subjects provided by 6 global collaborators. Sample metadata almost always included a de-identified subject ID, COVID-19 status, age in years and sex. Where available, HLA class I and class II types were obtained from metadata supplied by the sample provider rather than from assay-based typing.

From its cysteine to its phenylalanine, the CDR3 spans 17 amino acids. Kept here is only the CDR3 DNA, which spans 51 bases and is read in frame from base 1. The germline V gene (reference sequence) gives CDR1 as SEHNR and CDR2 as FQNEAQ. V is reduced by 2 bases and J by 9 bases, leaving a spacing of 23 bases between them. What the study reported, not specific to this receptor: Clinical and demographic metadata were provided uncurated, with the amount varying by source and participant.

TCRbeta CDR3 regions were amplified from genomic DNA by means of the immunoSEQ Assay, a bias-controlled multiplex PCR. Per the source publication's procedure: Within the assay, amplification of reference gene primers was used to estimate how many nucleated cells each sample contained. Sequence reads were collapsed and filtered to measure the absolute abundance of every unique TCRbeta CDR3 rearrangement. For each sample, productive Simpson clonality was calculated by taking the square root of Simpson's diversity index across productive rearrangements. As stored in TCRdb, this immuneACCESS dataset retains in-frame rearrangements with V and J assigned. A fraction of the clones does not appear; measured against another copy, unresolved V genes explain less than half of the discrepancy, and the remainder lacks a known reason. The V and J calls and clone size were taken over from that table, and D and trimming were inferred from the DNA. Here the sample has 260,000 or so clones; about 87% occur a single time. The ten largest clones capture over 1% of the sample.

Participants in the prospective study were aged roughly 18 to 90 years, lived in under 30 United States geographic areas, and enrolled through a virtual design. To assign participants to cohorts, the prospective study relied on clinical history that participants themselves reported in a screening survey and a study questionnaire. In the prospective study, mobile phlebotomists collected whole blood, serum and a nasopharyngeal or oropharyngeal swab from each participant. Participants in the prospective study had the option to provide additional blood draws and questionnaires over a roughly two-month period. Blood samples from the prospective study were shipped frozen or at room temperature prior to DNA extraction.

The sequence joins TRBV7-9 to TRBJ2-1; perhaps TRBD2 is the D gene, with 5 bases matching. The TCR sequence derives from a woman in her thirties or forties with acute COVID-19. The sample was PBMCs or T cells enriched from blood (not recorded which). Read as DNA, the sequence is TGTGCCAGCAGCTTACAACTCCGGACGACCCAAGAGGGTGAGCAGTTCTTC. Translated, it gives CASSLQLRTTQEGEQFF.